Presented here are 16 T cell receptor beta chains from one specimen sequenced in a study of lymphopenia after photon versus proton radiotherapy. Profiled with immunoSEQ multiplex PCR; TCRdb holds only in-frame clones, not every one. The sample holds roughly 61,000 clones, about nine tenths seen once. Sequencing was performed on peripheral blood, taken from a patient treated with proton-based radiotherapy. The source of these receptors is a man older than 75 with esophageal cancer.

The chain has TRBV7-2 and TRBJ2-7; D is perhaps TRBD2 (6 bases). V gave up 0 bases and J gave up 3 bases, with 6 bases separating them. CDR3 length: 13 residues. Germline V CDR1 and CDR2: SGHTA, FQGNSA. The CDR3 here is CASSLAGGYEQYF. The CDR3 DNA reads TGTGCCAGCAGCTTAGCGGGAGGCTACGAGCAGTACTTC. Filled out from reference TRBV7-2 and TRBJ2-7, the complete variable domain reads GAGVSQSPSNKVTEKGKDVELRCDPISGHTALYWYRQSLGQGLEFLIYFQGNSAPDKSGLPSDRFSAERTGGSVSTLTIQRTQQEDSAVYLCASSLAGGYEQYFGPGTRLTVT.

This clone was counted only a few times. The rearrangement uses TRBV15 and TRBJ2-2; D tentatively fits TRBD1 or TRBD2 (6 bases each). The germline CDR1 and CDR2 sequences are LNHNV and YYDKDF (reference sequence). The CDR3 has 15 residues. With 0 bases removed from V and 6 bases from J, the gap between germline ends came to 11 bases. The CDR3 DNA follows: TGTGCCACCAGCAGAGATGAGGAGGGGGCCGGGGAGCTGTTTTTT. Translating it yields CATSRDEEGAGELFF.

The rearrangement uses TRBV5-6 and TRBJ1-4, with D perhaps TRBD1 (5 bases). Looked up from germline, CDR1 is SGHDT and CDR2 is YYEEEE. This CDR3 is built from 15 residues. V lost 1 base, J lost 8 bases, and 15 bases lay in between. CDR3 sequence reads: CASSLPGRAEEKLFF. In DNA form, the CDR3 reads TGTGCCAGCAGCTTGCCTGGCAGGGCAGAGGAAAAACTGTTTTTT.

The chain uses TRBV27 and TRBJ1-2; D unresolved. V was clipped by 5 bases and J by 8 bases, with 18 bases between them. The CDR3 is 14 residues long. Germline CDR1 is MNHEY and CDR2 is SMNVEV (reference sequence). CDR3: CASSSHTRISGYTF. The CDR3 DNA reads TGTGCCAGCAGTAGCCATACCAGGATTTCGGGCTACACCTTC.

The chain joins TRBV7-6 to TRBJ2-6; weak D call: TRBD1 (5 bases). The length of the CDR3 is 16 residues. In germline, CDR1 is SGHVS, CDR2 FNYEAQ. V was clipped by 4 bases and J by 0 bases, with 10 bases between them. The CDR3 region is CASSYTGNSGANVLTF. Written as DNA, the CDR3 is TGTGCCAGCAGCTATACAGGAAACTCTGGGGCCAACGTCCTGACTTTC.

J is TRBJ2-1 and V is TRBV10-3; D is perhaps TRBD2 (5 bases). V was cut by 4 bases and J by 4 bases, with 17 bases left in between. This CDR3 has 16 amino acids. The germline CDR1 and CDR2 sequences are ENHRY and SYGVKD. The CDR3 sequence is CAISGNGVLNYNEQFF. The CDR3 DNA follows: TGTGCCATCAGTGGTAACGGGGTACTTAATTACAATGAGCAGTTCTTC.

This chain uses TRBV6-1 with TRBJ2-5; 7 positions agree with TRBD2. V lost 4 bases, J lost 7 bases, and 6 bases stayed unmatched. The germline gives CDR1 MNHNS, CDR2 SASEGT. This CDR3 is 13 amino acids long. CDR3 DNA sequence: TGTGCCAGCAGTGCCCCCGGGGGGAGGACCCAGTACTTC. It specifies CASSAPGGRTQYF.

The chain links TRBV19 to TRBJ1-1; D not resolved. The CDR3 is made up of 15 amino acids. The V and J ends lost 5 bases and 4 bases respectively, with 17 bases between them. Germline CDR1 is LNHDA and CDR2 is SQIVND (reference sequence). CDR3 bases: TGTGCCAGTAGTGTTAACGGGCCCTGGGGCACTGAAGCTTTCTTT. Its protein product is CASSVNGPWGTEAFF.

J is TRBJ1-4 and V is TRBV9, with D possibly being TRBD1 (6 bases). Germline lookup yields CDR1 SGDLS and CDR2 YYNGEE. Between the trimmed V and J ends, which lost 4 bases and 8 bases, there was a span of 15 bases. This CDR3 is built from 14 residues. In DNA, the CDR3 is TGTGCCAGCAGCTTCCAACAGGGTGACGAAAAACTGTTTTTT. It translates to CASSFQQGDEKLFF.

The gene calls are TRBV29-1 and TRBJ2-3, with D possibly TRBD1 on 6 matching bases. CDR1 and CDR2 from the germline V gene are SQVTM and ANQGSEA. V lost 7 bases, J lost 3 bases, and 11 bases lay in between. This CDR3 is 12 amino acids long. CDR3 protein: CSGRQDTDTQYF. CDR3 DNA: TGCAGCGGTCGACAGGATACAGATACGCAGTATTTT.

As concerns this clone: Relative to the germline gene, one junction end is altered; a read error may explain this. Written as DNA, the CDR3 is TGTGCCAGCAGCTTAGGATTGTGGACGAACCAGGCTTTT. Protein: CASSLGLWTNQAF. The chain carries TRBV7-2 and TRBJ2-3; D ambiguous. The CDR3 contains 13 residues. Germline loops: CDR1 SGHTA, CDR2 FQGNSA.

V and J are TRBV7-9 and TRBJ2-1; 10 nucleotides agree with TRBD2. The CDR3 is made up of 15 amino acids. The V gene end was trimmed by 6 bases and the J gene end by 7 bases; junction bases not matched to a gene: 9. The germline CDR1 and CDR2 sequences are SEHNR and FQNEAQ (reference sequence). The CDR3 reads CASRVPSGGWNEQFF. As DNA, the CDR3 is TGTGCCAGCAGGGTCCCTAGCGGGGGCTGGAATGAGCAGTTCTTC.

This sequence joins TRBV4-3 and TRBJ2-1; no definite D call. V dropped 5 bases and J dropped 6 bases, with 11 bases sitting between them. This CDR3 spans 13 amino acids. In germline, CDR1 is LGHNA, CDR2 YSLEER. The CDR3 DNA reads as TGCGCCAGCAGCTTGTTCCTACTCAATGAGCAGTTCTTC. It translates to CASSLFLLNEQFF.

The chain joins TRBV10-3 to TRBJ2-3; D might be TRBD2 (6 bases). The CDR3 is 15 amino acids. Trimming removed 3 bases at V and 5 bases at J, with 15 bases between. In germline, CDR1 is ENHRY, CDR2 SYGVKD. This chain's CDR3 is CAISDRAGTLDTQYF. CDR3 in DNA: TGTGCCATCAGTGATAGGGCAGGGACTTTAGATACGCAGTATTTT.

The chain couples TRBV5-6 to TRBJ1-2, with unresolved D. Between the trimmed V and J ends, which lost 4 bases and 0 bases, there was a span of 13 bases. Germline CDR1 and CDR2: SGHDT and YYEEEE. This CDR3 spans 15 amino acids. The CDR3 region is CASSRATAPNYGYTF. The CDR3 DNA is TGTGCCAGCAGCCGCGCAACAGCGCCTAACTATGGCTACACCTTC.

This sequence joins TRBV5-1 and TRBJ2-1, with 9 bases that match TRBD2. J gave up 4 bases and V 1 base, and 6 bases lay outside the gene matches. Per the germline V gene, CDR1 is SGHRS and CDR2 is YFSETQ. The CDR3 sequence is 16 residues long. CDR3 in amino acids: CASSLQVAGVYNEQFF. In DNA form, the CDR3 reads TGCGCCAGCAGCTTGCAAGTAGCGGGAGTATACAATGAGCAGTTCTTC. The variable domain in full, completed from reference TRBV5-1 and TRBJ2-1, reads KAGVTQTPRYLIKTRGQQVTLSCSPISGHRSVSWYQQTPGQGLQFLFEYFSETQRNKGNFPGRFSGRQFSNSRSEMNVSTLELGDSALYLCASSLQVAGVYNEQFFGPGTRLTVL.